These T cell receptor beta chains were read from a single sample in a study of CD8 T cells in Susac syndrome. MiXCR, run by TCRdb on the immunoSEQ multiplex PCR reads, gives a single entry per CDR3 protein. The sample lists 150,000 or so distinct CDR3 sequences; roughly 94% were seen once. The sequenced sample was CD4+ T cells from PBMCs. Receptor source: a human donor with Susac syndrome. Both conserved end residues are trimmed from each CDR3.

>TRBJ2-1|TRBV3-1
ASSQRGGTSYNEQF
>TRBJ2-1|TRBV15
ATSRDMWGWF
>TRBJ1-1|TRBV20-1
SARDAGGGSLNTEAF
>TRBJ1-2|TRBV20-1
SATPGSTVRDYGYT
>TRBJ2-1|TRBV28
ASSPWGGSVGNEQF
>TRBJ2-2|TRBV7-2
ASSLGTWPGELF
>TRBJ2-5|TRBV28
ASSLPGGQETQY
>TRBJ1-5|TRBV30
AWSGTGGGQPQH
>TRBJ1-1|TRBV20-1
SARRDRGAF
>TRBJ1-1|TRBV29-1
SAQPTGRNTEAF